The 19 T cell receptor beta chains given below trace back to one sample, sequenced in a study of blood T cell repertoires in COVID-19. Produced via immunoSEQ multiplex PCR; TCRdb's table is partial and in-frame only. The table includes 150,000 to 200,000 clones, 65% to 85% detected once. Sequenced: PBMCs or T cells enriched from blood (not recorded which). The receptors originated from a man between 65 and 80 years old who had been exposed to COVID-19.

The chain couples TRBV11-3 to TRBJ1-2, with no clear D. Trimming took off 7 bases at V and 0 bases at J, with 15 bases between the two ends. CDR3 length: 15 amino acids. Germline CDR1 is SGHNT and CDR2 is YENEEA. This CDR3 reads CASIPTREPNYGYTF. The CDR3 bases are TGTGCCAGCATCCCAACAAGGGAGCCTAACTATGGCTACACCTTC.

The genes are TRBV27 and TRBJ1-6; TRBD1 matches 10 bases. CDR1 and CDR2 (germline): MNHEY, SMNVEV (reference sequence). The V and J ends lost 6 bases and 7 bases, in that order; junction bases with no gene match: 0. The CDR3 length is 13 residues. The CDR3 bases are TGTGCCAGCAGGGGACAGGGGAATTCACCCCTCCACTTT. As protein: CASRGQGNSPLHF.

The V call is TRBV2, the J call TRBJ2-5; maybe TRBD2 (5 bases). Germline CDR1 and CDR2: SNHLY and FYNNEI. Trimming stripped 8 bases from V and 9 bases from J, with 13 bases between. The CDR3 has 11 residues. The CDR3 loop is CASSMDGAQYF. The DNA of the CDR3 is TGTGCCAGCTCGATGGACGGGGCCCAGTACTTC.

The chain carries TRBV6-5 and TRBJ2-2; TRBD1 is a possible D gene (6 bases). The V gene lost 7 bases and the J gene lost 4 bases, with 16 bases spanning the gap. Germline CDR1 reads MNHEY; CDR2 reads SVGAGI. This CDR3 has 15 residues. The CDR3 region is CASTITTGVTGELFF. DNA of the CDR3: TGTGCCAGCACCATTACGACAGGCGTCACCGGGGAGCTGTTTTTT.

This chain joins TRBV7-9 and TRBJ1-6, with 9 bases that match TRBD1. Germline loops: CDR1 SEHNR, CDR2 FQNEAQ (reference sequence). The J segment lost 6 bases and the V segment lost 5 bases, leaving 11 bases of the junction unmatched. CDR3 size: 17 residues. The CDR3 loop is CASSNRPGTGTNSPLHF. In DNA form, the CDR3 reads TGTGCCAGCAGCAATAGACCCGGGACAGGGACTAATTCACCCCTCCACTTT.

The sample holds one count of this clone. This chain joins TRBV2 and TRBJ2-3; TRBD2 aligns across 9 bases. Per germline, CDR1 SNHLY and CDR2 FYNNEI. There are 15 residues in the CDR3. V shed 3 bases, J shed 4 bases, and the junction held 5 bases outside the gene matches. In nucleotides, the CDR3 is TGTGCCAGCAGTGATCGGGCGGGGGGGGCAGATACGCAGTATTTT. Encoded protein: CASSDRAGGADTQYF.

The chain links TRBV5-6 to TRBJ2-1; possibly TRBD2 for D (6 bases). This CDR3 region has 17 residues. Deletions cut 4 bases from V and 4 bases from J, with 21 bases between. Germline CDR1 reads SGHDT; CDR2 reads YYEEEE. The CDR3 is CASSQPPVGGWYNEQFF. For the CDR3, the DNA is TGTGCCAGCAGCCAACCACCGGTGGGGGGATGGTACAATGAGCAGTTCTTC.

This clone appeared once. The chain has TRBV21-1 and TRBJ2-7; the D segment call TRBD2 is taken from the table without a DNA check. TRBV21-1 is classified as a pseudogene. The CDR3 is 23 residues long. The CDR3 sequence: CASSNCLGFTGTSGERALYEQYF. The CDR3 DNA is TGTGCCAGCAGCAATTGTCTAGGCTTCACCGGGACTAGCGGCGAACGTGCCCTCTACGAGCAGTACTTC.

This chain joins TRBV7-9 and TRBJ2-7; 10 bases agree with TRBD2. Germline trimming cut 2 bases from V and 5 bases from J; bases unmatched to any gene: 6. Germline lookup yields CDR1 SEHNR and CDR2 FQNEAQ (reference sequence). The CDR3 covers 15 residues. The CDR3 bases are TGTGCCAGCAGCTTACTAGCGGGGGTGGACGACGAGCAGTACTTC. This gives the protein CASSLLAGVDDEQYF.

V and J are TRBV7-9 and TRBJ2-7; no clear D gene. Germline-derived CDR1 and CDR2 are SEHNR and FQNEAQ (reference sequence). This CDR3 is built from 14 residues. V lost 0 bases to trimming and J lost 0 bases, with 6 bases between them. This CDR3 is CASSLAVSSYEQYF. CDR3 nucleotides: TGTGCCAGCAGCTTAGCGGTGAGCTCCTACGAGCAGTACTTC.

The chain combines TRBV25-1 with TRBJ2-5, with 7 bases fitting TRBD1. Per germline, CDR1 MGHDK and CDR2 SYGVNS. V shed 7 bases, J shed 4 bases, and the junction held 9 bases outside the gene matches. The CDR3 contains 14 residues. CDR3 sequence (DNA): TGTGCCAGCACTCGCTCGACAGGGTTAGAGACCCAGTACTTC. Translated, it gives CASTRSTGLETQYF.

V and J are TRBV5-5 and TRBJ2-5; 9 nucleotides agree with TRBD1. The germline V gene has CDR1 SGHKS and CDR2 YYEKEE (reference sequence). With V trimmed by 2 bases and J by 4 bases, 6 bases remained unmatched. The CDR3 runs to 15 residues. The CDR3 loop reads CASSFTGGAGETQYF. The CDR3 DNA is TGTGCCAGCAGCTTTACAGGGGGCGCGGGAGAGACCCAGTACTTC.

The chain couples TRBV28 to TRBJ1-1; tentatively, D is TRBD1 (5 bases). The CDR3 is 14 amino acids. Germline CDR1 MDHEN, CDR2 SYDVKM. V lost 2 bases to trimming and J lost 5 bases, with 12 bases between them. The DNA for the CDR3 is TGTGCCAGCAGTTTAGCGGACACTTTAACTGAAGCTTTCTTT. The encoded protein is CASSLADTLTEAFF.

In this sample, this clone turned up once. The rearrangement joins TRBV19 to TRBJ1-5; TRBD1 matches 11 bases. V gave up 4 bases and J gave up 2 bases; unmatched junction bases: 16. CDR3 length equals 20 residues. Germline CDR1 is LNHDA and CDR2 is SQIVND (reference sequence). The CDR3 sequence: CASSSPPGTGGTFGNQPQHF. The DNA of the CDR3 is TGTGCCAGTAGTAGCCCTCCCGGGACAGGGGGGACCTTCGGCAATCAGCCCCAGCATTTT.

The CDR3 protein is CASSESGGNYGYTF. The CDR3 DNA reads TGTGCCAGCAGTGAATCGGGGGGGAACTATGGCTACACCTTC. The chain links TRBV25-1 to TRBJ1-2; maybe TRBD1 (5 bases). Germline V lookup: CDR1 MGHDK, CDR2 SYGVNS. The CDR3 sequence is 14 residues long. V lost 1 base and J 2 bases, leaving 8 bases between the germline ends.

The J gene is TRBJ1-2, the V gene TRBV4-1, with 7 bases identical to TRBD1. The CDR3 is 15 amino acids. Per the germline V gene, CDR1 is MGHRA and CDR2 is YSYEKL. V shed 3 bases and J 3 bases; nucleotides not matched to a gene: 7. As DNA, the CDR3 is TGCGCCAGCAGCCAGATCAGGGGGGCGGACTATGGCTACACCTTC. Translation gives CASSQIRGADYGYTF.

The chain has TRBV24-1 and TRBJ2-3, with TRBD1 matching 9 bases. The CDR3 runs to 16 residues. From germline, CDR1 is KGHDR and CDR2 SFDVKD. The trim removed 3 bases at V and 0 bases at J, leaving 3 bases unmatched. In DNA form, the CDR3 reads TGTGCCACCAGTGATCCGGGACAGGGCAGCACAGATACGCAGTATTTT. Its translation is CATSDPGQGSTDTQYF.

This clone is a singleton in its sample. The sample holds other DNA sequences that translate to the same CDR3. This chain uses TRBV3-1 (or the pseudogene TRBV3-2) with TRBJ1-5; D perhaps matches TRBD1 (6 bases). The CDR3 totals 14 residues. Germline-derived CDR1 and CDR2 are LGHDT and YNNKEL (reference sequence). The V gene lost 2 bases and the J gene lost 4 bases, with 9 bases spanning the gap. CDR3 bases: TGTGCCAGCAGCCAAAGGGGGGGAAATCAGCCCCAGCATTTT. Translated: CASSQRGGNQPQHF.

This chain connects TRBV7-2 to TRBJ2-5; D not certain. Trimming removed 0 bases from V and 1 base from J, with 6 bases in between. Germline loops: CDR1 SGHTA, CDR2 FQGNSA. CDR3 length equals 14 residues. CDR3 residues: CASSLAAVQETQYF. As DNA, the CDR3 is TGTGCCAGCAGCTTAGCGGCCGTCCAAGAGACCCAGTACTTC.